The sequence of this T cell receptor (beta chain) was determined in a study of cytomegalovirus exposure and HLA in healthy donors. Whole-study results and caveats: Most of the TCR beta V segments (in an earlier analysis) were productive either about 90% or about 30% of the time. Under in vitro conditions, three CMV-associated chains were confirmed as specific for CMV antigens.

To note about this clone: Its antigen is as yet unknown.

The V gene end was trimmed by 1 base and the J gene end by 5 bases; junction bases not matched to a gene: 15. Per germline, CDR1 LGHNA and CDR2 YNFKEQ. The CDR3 contains 18 residues. This PCR relied on a set of 60 Vbeta primers and 13 Jbeta primers. The table came from immunoSEQ multiplex PCR; TCRdb's copy has only in-frame clones and leaves some out. The data hold 35,000 to 50,000 clones, with approximately 63% observed a single time. The sequence was collected from a man aged 35 to 55 in good health and CMV-seronegative. Specimen: PBMCs. The chain carries TRBV4-2 and TRBJ2-7, with 9 bases fitting TRBD1. CDR3 residues: CASSQAQFPGQGRNEQYF. The CDR3 region has the DNA TGTGCCAGCAGCCAAGCCCAATTTCCGGGACAGGGTAGAAACGAGCAGTACTTC.